The T cell receptor (beta chain) under discussion was sequenced for a study of blood T cell repertoires in COVID-19. As for the study in general: COVID-19 samples from acute and convalescent phases originated in the United States, Italy and Spain.

In the original analysis: Amplification of reference gene primers was used by the study to estimate nucleated cell counts. Clones were read by immunoSEQ multiplex PCR, and TCRdb kept only the in-frame ones, dropping some. V, J and clone size derive from that table, while D and trimming were established from the DNA sequence. The profile shows over 110,000 clones, 79% of them singletons. The CDR3 totals 15 residues. Trimming took 1 base from V and 0 from J, leaving 10 bases between them. The germline gives CDR1 SGHTA, CDR2 FQGNSA. V usage is TRBV7-2 and J usage is TRBJ2-7; D is unresolved. The source material was peripheral blood. This clonotype originated in a man in his fifties or sixties with acute or convalescent COVID-19. CDR3 in amino acids: CASSLDSPSSYEQYF. Here the CDR3 DNA reads TGTGCCAGCAGCTTAGACTCCCCGAGCTCCTACGAGCAGTACTTC. Looking up the rest from reference TRBV7-2 and TRBJ2-7 gives the full variable domain: GAGVSQSPSNKVTEKGKDVELRCDPISGHTALYWYRQSLGQGLEFLIYFQGNSAPDKSGLPSDRFSAERTGGSVSTLTIQRTQQEDSAVYLCASSLDSPSSYEQYFGPGTRLTVT.